These 18 T cell receptor beta chains share one sample of origin, sequenced in a study of Graves' ophthalmopathy and Graves' hyperthyroidism. The TCR beta CDR3 regions underwent amplification from RNA transcripts. Second-round multiplex PCR came after a first-round RT-PCR that employed HTBI primers. TCRdb passed the multiplex PCR reads through MiXCR, listing each CDR3 protein once. The data contain approximately 460,000 distinct CDR3 sequences, about 15% of them singletons. The sample taken for sequencing was blood. These TCRs come from a woman in her thirties with Graves' ophthalmopathy.

This clonotype was recorded a few times. The rearrangement joins TRBV6-1 to TRBJ1-2; 11 bases map to TRBD1. The length of the CDR3 is 16 residues. The germline V gene encodes CDR1 MNHNS and CDR2 SASEGT. Trimming removed 5 bases from V and 3 bases from J; junction bases left unmatched: 8. The CDR3 DNA is TGTGCCAGCAGTACGGACAGGGGGCGGGGGTACTATGGCTACACCTTC. Translating it yields CASSTDRGRGYYGYTF.

The gene calls are TRBV6-5 and TRBJ1-2; D is possibly TRBD1 (5 bases). V was trimmed by 4 bases and J by 4 bases, leaving 19 bases between them. The CDR3 runs to 16 residues. Germline loops: CDR1 MNHEY, CDR2 SVGAGI. CDR3 amino acids: CASSLAPGGTGYGYTF. CDR3 DNA sequence: TGTGCCAGCAGTTTAGCACCCGGGGGGACTGGCTATGGCTACACCTTC.

This chain joins TRBV6-1 and TRBJ2-5, with TRBD2 matching 15 bases. The CDR3 is 16 residues long. Trimming took 7 bases from V and 5 from J; bases not matched to a gene: 8. Germline CDR1 and CDR2: MNHNS and SASEGT. The chain's CDR3 is CASTGTSGGPEETQYF. The CDR3 bases are TGTGCCAGCACCGGGACTAGCGGGGGGCCCGAGGAGACCCAGTACTTC.

As for this clonotype: Given the absence of the conserved phenylalanine or tryptophan at the CDR3 end, a read error is likely. This sequence joins TRBV19 and TRBJ1-1, with a weak D call TRBD1 (5 bases). From germline, CDR1 is LNHDA and CDR2 SQIVND (reference sequence). Trimming removed 5 bases from V and 1 base from J, with 11 bases in between. The CDR3 loop spans 14 amino acids. DNA of the CDR3: TGTGCCAGTAGTGTGGGGCCAGGGAACACTGAAGCTTTCTAT. Translated: CASSVGPGNTEAFY.

This clonotype has more than one count but fewer than ten. This chain connects TRBV27 to TRBJ1-5; D is unresolved. The germline gives CDR1 MNHEY, CDR2 SMNVEV (reference sequence). The CDR3 sequence is 16 residues long. V lost 3 bases and J lost 2, with 14 bases in between. CDR3 region: CASSLAPPQGNQPQHF. CDR3 nucleotide sequence: TGTGCCAGCAGTTTGGCCCCTCCGCAGGGCAATCAGCCCCAGCATTTT.

This clonotype was counted ten times or more. The rearrangement joins TRBV12-3 or TRBV12-4 to TRBJ1-1; 10 bases are shared with TRBD1. Trimming took 7 bases from V and 3 from J; bases not matched to a gene: 5. The CDR3 sequence is 14 residues long. CDR3 sequence (DNA): TGTGCCAGCACGCCGGGACAGGGGTACACTGAAGCTTTCTTT. Residues: CASTPGQGYTEAFF.

The CDR3 region is CASSGPDTFYEQYF. CDR3 nucleotide sequence: TGTGCCAGCAGCGGACCGGACACCTTTTACGAGCAGTACTTC. V is TRBV7-8 and J is TRBJ2-7; the D gene is possibly TRBD1 (5 bases). CDR3 length equals 14 residues. The V end was cut by 5 bases, the J end by 4 bases, with 15 bases between. Germline CDR1 and CDR2: SGHVS and FQNEAQ.

Many counts were recorded for this clonotype. The chain carries TRBV12-3 or TRBV12-4 and TRBJ1-6, with a weak D call TRBD1 (6 bases). This CDR3 has 14 residues. Trimming stripped 3 bases from V and 9 bases from J, with 12 bases between. Written as DNA, the CDR3 is TGTGCCAGCAGTTTTGTACAGGGTGTTTCACCCCTCCACTTT. This codes for CASSFVQGVSPLHF.

This chain connects TRBV15 to TRBJ2-2; the match to TRBD1 covers 8 bases. V dropped 2 bases and J dropped 6; count of bases not matched to a gene: 5. The CDR3 length is 15 residues. Germline values: CDR1 LNHNV, CDR2 YYDKDF (reference sequence). This chain's CDR3 is CATSRHRGDAGELFF. The CDR3 region has the DNA TGTGCCACCAGCAGACACAGGGGGGACGCCGGGGAGCTGTTTTTT.

This clonotype was counted a few times. The junction shows a germline mismatch at one end, possibly a read error. The chain employs TRBV11-2 and TRBJ1-3; D is undetermined. Germline lookup yields CDR1 SGHAT and CDR2 FQNNGV. There are 16 residues in the CDR3. CDR3 residues: CASSLDYGSSGDTIYF. The DNA for the CDR3 is TGTGCCAGCAGCTTAGACTACGGGTCCTCTGGAGACACCATATATTTT.

This clonotype showed up many times. The rearrangement uses TRBV12-3 or TRBV12-4 and TRBJ2-7; D is possibly TRBD1 (6 bases). This CDR3 contains 15 residues. Trimming left V 6 bases short and J 2 bases short, with 17 bases between. CDR3 in DNA: TGTGCCAGCAGCCCTGGACAGTCCCTGACCTACGAGCAGTACTTC. Protein: CASSPGQSLTYEQYF.

The genes are TRBV30 and TRBJ1-2, with no clear D. The length of the CDR3 is 12 residues. Germline V gives CDR1 GTSNPN, CDR2 SVGIG (reference sequence). V was shortened by 2 bases and J by 6 bases, with 10 bases between the two germline ends. This chain's CDR3 is CAWSMTPNGYTF. CDR3 coding DNA: TGTGCCTGGAGTATGACACCTAATGGCTACACCTTC.

This clonotype has a count of ten or more. This sequence joins TRBV6-5 and TRBJ1-2, with 7 nucleotides matching TRBD1. The V gene end was trimmed by 2 bases and the J gene end by 4 bases; junction bases not matched to a gene: 7. CDR3 length: 15 residues. Looked up from germline, CDR1 is MNHEY and CDR2 is SVGAGI. CDR3 residues: CASSYLAAGGYGYTF. The CDR3 DNA follows: TGTGCCAGCAGTTACCTGGCGGCAGGGGGCTATGGCTACACCTTC.

The V and J genes are TRBV6-1 and TRBJ1-2; unclear D gene. Trimming cost V 5 bases and J 4 bases, with 17 bases left between them. The germline gives CDR1 MNHNS, CDR2 SASEGT. The CDR3 loop spans 15 amino acids. CDR3 in amino acids: CASSKEGWQSYGYTF. The DNA for the CDR3 is TGTGCCAGCAGTAAAGAGGGTTGGCAGTCCTATGGCTACACCTTC.

CDR3 in amino acids: CASSLRWEDGLFF. Written as DNA, the CDR3 is TGTGCCAGCAGTTTACGATGGGAGGACGGGCTGTTTTTT. This chain uses TRBV28 with TRBJ2-2; D might be TRBD2 (6 bases). The CDR3 has 13 amino acids. Per germline, CDR1 MDHEN and CDR2 SYDVKM. The V and J ends lost 2 bases and 13 bases respectively, with 14 bases between them. Drawing the rest from reference TRBV28 and TRBJ2-2, the complete variable domain is DVKVTQSSRYLVKRTGEKVFLECVQDMDHENMFWYRQDPGLGLRLIYFSYDVKMKEKGDIPEGYSVSREKKERFSLILESASTNQTSMYLCASSLRWEDGLFFGEGSRLTVL.

This clonotype has at least ten counts. The chain links TRBV19 to TRBJ2-2; D gene unclear. The CDR3 is made up of 15 amino acids. Germline V gene data show CDR1 as LNHDA and CDR2 as SQIVND (reference sequence). The V and J ends lost 6 bases and 2 bases respectively, with 13 bases between them. The CDR3 loop is CASSRNWGNTGELFF. Here the CDR3 DNA reads TGTGCCAGTAGCCGCAACTGGGGAAACACCGGGGAGCTGTTTTTT.

This clonotype was seen more than once but under ten times. Relative to the germline gene, one junction end is altered; a read error may explain this. The chain joins TRBV30 to TRBJ2-2, with a possible D match to TRBD1 (5 bases). The CDR3 runs to 17 residues. CDR1 GTSNPN and CDR2 SVGIG come from the germline V gene (reference sequence). The CDR3 here is CAWMLGLGKTKTGELFF. The CDR3, as DNA: TGTGCCTGGATGTTGGGGCTAGGCAAGACGAAGACCGGGGAGCTGTTTTTT.

This rearrangement joins TRBV19 to TRBJ2-2, with D possibly being TRBD2 (6 bases). V lost 9 bases and J 1 base, leaving 12 bases between the germline ends. Germline V gene data show CDR1 as LNHDA and CDR2 as SQIVND (reference sequence). The CDR3 runs 14 residues. CDR3 residues: CASQWGENTGELFF. In DNA, the CDR3 is TGTGCCAGCCAGTGGGGGGAGAACACCGGGGAGCTGTTTTTT.